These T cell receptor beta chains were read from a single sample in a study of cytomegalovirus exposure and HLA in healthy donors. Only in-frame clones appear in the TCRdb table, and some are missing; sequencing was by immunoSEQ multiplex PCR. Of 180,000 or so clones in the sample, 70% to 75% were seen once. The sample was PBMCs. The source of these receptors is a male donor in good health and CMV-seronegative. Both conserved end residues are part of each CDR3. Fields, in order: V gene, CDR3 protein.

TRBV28,CASASSASGVSAGELFF
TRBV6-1,CASKPLAGGPAEQFF
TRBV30,CAFSRGSSANTIYF
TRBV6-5,CASSYGDRRFYGYTF
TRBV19,CASSIRLAVEQFF
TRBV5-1,CASTPSGGTGNTIYF
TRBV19,CASSMQPGQGATNTEAFF
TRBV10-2,CASSESSVSTDTQYF
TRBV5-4,CASSLGQFNEKLFF
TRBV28,CASSFGGSSLEQYF
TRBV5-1,CASSLVGESSGNTIYF
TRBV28,CASSLSGNQPQHF
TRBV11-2,CASSLVVTSGPYNEQFF
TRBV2,CASSARDAGSGNTIYF
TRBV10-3,CAISESNRQGANEQFF
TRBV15,CATSSPKAGVYNEQFF
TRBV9,CASSVGGRGNQPQHF
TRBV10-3,CAISEPAGPNTEAFF
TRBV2,CASTLTGGAFNQPQHF
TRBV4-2,CASSQESPGLATYEQYF
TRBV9,CASSVAGAGGSKEQFF
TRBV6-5,CASSYGGTNTEAFF
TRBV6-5,CATGRQGINQPQHF
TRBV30,CAWSQWGVEQFF
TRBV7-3,CASSPDRANGYTF
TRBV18,CASSPPPGVEAFF
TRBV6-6,CASSRDTLGNQPQHF
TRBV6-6,CASSRYVNTEAFF
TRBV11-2,CASSLAGLEKLFF
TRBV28,CASSHLIAGSYNEQFF
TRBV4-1,CASSQGGGVGQGIYQPQHF
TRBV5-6,CASSLVGTANYGYTF
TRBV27,CASSSPGTSGRYDTQYF
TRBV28,CASSSQRTGTDTQYF
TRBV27,CASSGGLPGNEQFF
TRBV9,CASSVDRGHGYTF
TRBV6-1,CASSPGTSPNEQFF
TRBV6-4,CASSFLAGAGEQYF
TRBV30,CAWSGSTSGYEQYF
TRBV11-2,CTSSPGTATEAFF
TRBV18,CASSPTREPGYTF
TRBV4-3,CASSQDWTGVVYEQYF
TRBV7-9,CASSPKTTGGLRGDTQYF
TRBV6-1,CASSGGGGVSTDTQYF
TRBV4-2,CASSQDRRTDYGYTF
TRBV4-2,CASSPVGGSQDTQYF
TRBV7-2,CASSLVLAGTSEQFF
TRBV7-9,CASSTGQGYWYGYTF
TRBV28,CASRIDNQPQHF
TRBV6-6,CASSYSRSIYNEQFF
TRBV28,CASSRGTGMDGYTF
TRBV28,CASTYGGFYGYTF
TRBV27,CASILSWGLARNEQFF
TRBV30,CAWRGTLGLAGGYNEQFF
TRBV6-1,CASNPFRATNEKLFF
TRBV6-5,CASSPRGASYEQYF